This TCR beta chain was obtained from a study of breast tumors, draining lymph nodes, adjacent tissues. Regarding the study as a whole: Findings are consistent with lymph node origin and intratumoral expansion of most tumor T cells. Tumor and nontumor repertoires were significantly more similar in luminal-like than in basal-like breast cancer. Tumor repertoires ranked between lymph nodes and nontumor tissue in diversity, with V and J gene preferences. That most tumor T cells come from lymph nodes remained unproven.

This clonotype came up many times. The target antigen is unknown. TCRdb reprocessed the multiplex PCR reads with MiXCR, giving one entry per CDR3 protein. The table records more than 10,000 distinct CDR3 sequences, around 70% of them present only once. CDR1 is LNHNV, CDR2 YYDKDF, per germline (reference sequence). After removal of 5 bases from V and 4 bases from J, the junction contained 10 bases not matched to a gene. CDR3 length equals 16 residues. Sequenced input: tumor-adjacent breast tissue. J is TRBJ2-5 and V is TRBV15, with TRBD1 matching 10 bases. The sequence derives from a female donor with breast cancer. Some clones in this sample may be carry-over from other donors' samples. CDR3 nucleotides: TGTGCCACCAGCGGGGGACAGGGGATAAGGGGAGAGACCCAGTACTTC. This translates into CATSGGQGIRGETQYF.